This entry is about one T cell receptor beta chain. Its antigen remains unknown. This record belongs to a study of identical twins. Study-level findings and limits: Cross-sectional statistics, not tracking of the same donors, supported the conclusions.

The CDR3 totals 16 residues. V was pared by 0 bases and J by 8 bases, with 17 bases between. CDR1 SNHLY and CDR2 FYNNEI come from the germline V gene. TCRdb itself ran the 5' RACE reads through MiXCR, one entry per CDR3 protein. The sample has approximately 700,000 distinct CDR3 sequences; roughly 18% are singletons. The data also belong to a second study, concerning T cells expressing NK-cell markers. Turning to that study: One of the eight sequenced donors was seronegative, whereas the other seven were HCMV-seropositive. Of CD8+ T cells, about 1.0-8% belonged to dominant NKG2C+ clonotypes in several donors. The CD3+CD56-NKG2C+ fraction of a few donors was also led by these clonotypes.

The chain combines TRBV2 with TRBJ2-4; D ambiguous. The source is a young woman in good health. The sample consisted of PBMCs. The CDR3 nucleotides read TGTGCCAGCAGTGAAGCGAGTCTTGGGGTATTAGACATTCAGTACTTC. Its translation: CASSEASLGVLDIQYF.